The present T cell receptor (beta chain) was sequenced within a study of human T cells and chemical hapten exposure. The CDR3 spans 13 residues. V lost 7 bases, J lost 1 base, and 13 bases lay in between. Germline V gene lookup returns CDR1 SQVTM and CDR2 ANQGSEA. TCRdb passed the RACE reads through MiXCR, listing each CDR3 protein once. Among approximately 89,000 distinct CDR3 sequences listed, about 10% were seen once. Time point noted: patch test 2, 6 weeks after DPC sensitization. Treatment described: therapeutic diphenylcyclopropenone sensitization with weekly scalp DPC. V gene TRBV29-1 combines with J gene TRBJ1-1; no clear D gene. The receptor was isolated from a woman younger than 45 with alopecia areata. Some clones in this sample may be carry-over from other donors' samples. The sequenced sample was whole blood, obtained in connection with sensitization to the hapten diphenylcyclopropenone (DPC). In DNA, the CDR3 is TGCAGCGGGTCCTATCAGGCGAACACTGAAGCTTTCTTT. Translation: CSGSYQANTEAFF.